The sequence of this TCR beta chain was determined in a study of T-cell reconstitution after alpha-beta-depleted transplantation in children. This clonotype was found many times. A library of TCRbeta sequences, prepared with unique molecular identifiers, was generated. Each CDR3 protein is one row after TCRdb ran MiXCR on the PCR reads. The table has tens of thousands of distinct CDR3 sequences, 6% to 8.5% seen once. This CDR3 is built from 15 residues. V lost 0 bases and J 6 bases, leaving 9 bases between the germline ends. The germline CDR1 and CDR2 sequences are MNHEY and SMNVEV (reference sequence).

The sequenced sample was PBMCs from the stem cell graft donor, obtained from the stem cell graft. The sequence came from a human donor who donated a stem cell graft to a child with acute lymphoblastic leukemia. The chain couples TRBV27 to TRBJ1-6; TRBD1 is a possible D gene (6 bases). CDR3 in amino acids: CASSLSAGVNSPLHF. The CDR3 DNA follows: TGTGCCAGCAGTTTATCGGCAGGGGTTAATTCACCCCTCCACTTT.